This passage covers 21 T cell receptor beta chains from one sample sequenced in a study of T-cell memory formation after mild COVID-19. From the 5' RACE reads, TCRdb called clonotypes with MiXCR, one entry per CDR3 protein. The table includes approximately 260,000 distinct CDR3 sequences, roughly 18% detected once. The sample comprised PBMCs or a T cell subset sorted from them (not recorded which). The receptors were gathered from a man aged 18 to 29 who had mild COVID-19 (a few samples of this study predate the infection). Cell type and time point are not known.

This clonotype turned up a few times. This chain links TRBV7-6 with TRBJ2-3; a weak D match, TRBD1 (5 bases). V gave up 4 bases and J gave up 5 bases, with 13 bases separating them. CDR1 and CDR2 (germline): SGHVS, FNYEAQ. The CDR3 is 14 residues long. CDR3 sequence: CASSSSQGKDTQYF. CDR3 nucleotides: TGTGCCAGCAGCTCATCCCAGGGCAAAGATACGCAGTATTTT.

The genes are TRBV9 and TRBJ2-3; D ambiguous. Trimming stripped 6 bases from V and 3 bases from J, with 11 bases between. In germline, CDR1 is SGDLS, CDR2 YYNGEE. The CDR3 spans 13 residues. The CDR3 nucleotides read TGTGCCAGCACCTCGACTTTAACAGATACGCAGTATTTT. As protein: CASTSTLTDTQYF.

This chain uses TRBV12-3 or TRBV12-4 with TRBJ2-3; 8 nucleotides agree with TRBD1. Losses at the gene ends were 5 bases for V and 5 bases for J; bases not matched to a gene: 6. The CDR3 has 14 residues. For the CDR3, the DNA is TGTGCCAGCAGTCTAGGACAGGGAAGAGATACGCAGTATTTT. Its translation is CASSLGQGRDTQYF.

The sample holds many counts of this clonotype. The chain has TRBV7-9 and TRBJ1-2; no definite D call. CDR3 length: 14 amino acids. From germline, CDR1 is SEHNR and CDR2 FQNEAQ (reference sequence). V was cut by 1 base and J by 0 bases, with 6 bases left in between. The CDR3 loop is CASSLDLANYGYTF. The CDR3 region has the DNA TGTGCCAGCAGCTTAGATCTAGCTAACTATGGCTACACCTTC. The variable domain in full, with the rest retrieved from reference TRBV7-9 and TRBJ1-2, is DTGVSQNPRHKITKRGQNVTFRCDPISEHNRLYWYRQTLGQGPEFLTYFQNEAQLEKSRLLSDRFSAERPKGSFSTLEIQRTEQGDSAMYLCASSLDLANYGYTFGSGTRLTVV.

There are a few counts of this clonotype. This chain uses TRBV9 with TRBJ2-7; D is unclear. Trimming took off 0 bases at V and 3 bases at J, with 1 base between the two ends. The CDR3 has 11 amino acids. Germline V CDR1 and CDR2: SGDLS, YYNGEE. In nucleotides, the CDR3 is TGTGCCAGCAGCGTAGACTACGAGCAGTACTTC. Encoded protein: CASSVDYEQYF.

The chain recombines TRBV2 with TRBJ1-1; D call uncertain. Trimming cost V 3 bases and J 6 bases, with 8 bases left between them. Germline CDR1 reads SNHLY; CDR2 reads FYNNEI. This CDR3 spans 12 amino acids. CDR3 coding DNA: TGTGCCAGCAGTGATCGGGGTGCTGAAGCTTTCTTT. Translating gives CASSDRGAEAFF.

This clonotype was observed a few times. The V gene is TRBV21-1, the J gene TRBJ1-2; the table names TRBD1, a call not compared with the DNA. TRBV21-1 is classified as a pseudogene. The CDR3 loop spans 18 amino acids. This CDR3 reads CASSPASRTGGLGYGYTF. The CDR3 DNA follows: TGTGCCAGCAGCCCAGCATCAAGGACAGGGGGTTTAGGTTATGGCTACACCTTC.

V and J are TRBV4-1 and TRBJ2-5; D perhaps matches TRBD1 (6 bases). Between the trimmed V and J ends, which lost 5 bases and 4 bases, there was a span of 20 bases. This CDR3 has 16 residues. Germline V CDR1 and CDR2: MGHRA, YSYEKL. The CDR3 sequence: CASSALTSRGSETQYF. DNA of the CDR3: TGCGCCAGCAGCGCATTGACATCCAGGGGATCAGAGACCCAGTACTTC.

The chain has TRBV5-1 and TRBJ1-2; D may be TRBD1 (5 bases). Trimming left V 1 base short and J 3 bases short, with 10 bases between. Germline V gene data show CDR1 as SGHRS and CDR2 as YFSETQ. This CDR3 is built from 14 residues. CDR3 in DNA: TGCGCCAGCAGCTTGACAGGACTCCACTATGGCTACACCTTC. This sequence encodes CASSLTGLHYGYTF.

The chain couples TRBV7-3 to TRBJ2-3; 7 nucleotides align to TRBD1. CDR3 length: 15 residues. The germline CDR1 and CDR2 sequences are SGHTA and FQGTGA. V lost 5 bases to trimming and J lost 7 bases; unmatched junction nucleotides: 12. CDR3 sequence reads: CASSLGRRGLNTQYF. CDR3 in DNA: TGTGCCAGCAGCCTAGGGAGAAGGGGGCTAAATACGCAGTATTTT.

This clonotype was picked up a small number of times. This chain connects TRBV9 to TRBJ2-1; D not resolved. Trimming took 0 bases from V and 7 from J, leaving 11 bases between them. Germline CDR1 and CDR2: SGDLS and YYNGEE. CDR3 size: 14 residues. DNA for the CDR3: TGTGCCAGCAGCGTAGGGTCCCTCGGGAATGAGCAGTTCTTC. It yields the protein CASSVGSLGNEQFF.

The chain links TRBV2 to TRBJ1-3, with D perhaps matching TRBD1 (5 bases). Per germline, CDR1 SNHLY and CDR2 FYNNEI. V was trimmed by 3 bases and J by 0 bases, leaving 9 bases between them. The CDR3 covers 15 residues. The CDR3 protein is CASSERRASGNTIYF. CDR3 DNA: TGTGCCAGCAGTGAGCGCAGGGCCTCTGGAAACACCATATATTTT.

In its sample, this clonotype was seen a few times. This sequence joins TRBV13 and TRBJ1-6; D is possibly TRBD1 (6 bases). The CDR3 totals 13 residues. Germline lookup yields CDR1 PRHDT and CDR2 FYEKMQ (reference sequence). The V end lost 5 bases, the J end lost 10 bases, and 12 bases lay between the germline ends. The CDR3 nucleotides read TGTGCCAGCAGCGAGGAGGGGGGATCACCCCTCCACTTT. Translated: CASSEEGGSPLHF.

There are a few counts of this clonotype. The genes are TRBV5-5 and TRBJ2-7; the D is unclear. The germline V gene has CDR1 SGHKS and CDR2 YYEKEE (reference sequence). This CDR3 is 14 amino acids long. The V gene lost 1 base and the J gene lost 0 bases, with 8 bases spanning the gap. The CDR3 is CASSLRVTSYEQYF. CDR3 in DNA: TGTGCCAGCAGCTTGAGAGTAACCTCCTACGAGCAGTACTTC.

In its sample, this clonotype was seen many times. V is TRBV28 and J is TRBJ2-1, with D possibly matching TRBD1 (6 bases). Germline CDR1 reads MDHEN; CDR2 reads SYDVKM. The V end lost 5 bases, the J end lost 2 bases, and 13 bases lay between the germline ends. This CDR3 is 15 amino acids long. CDR3 DNA: TGTGCCAGCAGTCCCGGAACAGGGCCCTACAATGAGCAGTTCTTC. It translates to CASSPGTGPYNEQFF.

The CDR3 here is CASSDMGPYEQYV. The CDR3 bases are TGTGCCAGCAGTGATATGGGGCCCTACGAGCAGTACGTC. The genes are TRBV6-1 and TRBJ2-7, with D tentatively TRBD1 (5 bases). The germline V gene has CDR1 MNHNS and CDR2 SASEGT. This CDR3 has 13 residues. Trimming shortened V by 3 bases and J by 2 bases, and 8 bases separated the two germline ends.

The genes are TRBV6-2 or TRBV6-3 and TRBJ2-7, with D maybe TRBD1 (6 bases). Deletions cut 6 bases from V and 0 bases from J, with 18 bases between. CDR3 length: 16 residues. CDR1 MNHEY and CDR2 SVGEGT come from the germline V gene. The CDR3 nucleotides read TGTGCCAGCAGCCCGCCAGGGGTGAGTAGCTCCTACGAGCAGTACGTC. Amino acids: CASSPPGVSSSYEQYV.

This clonotype came up a few times. The chain is built from TRBV5-1 and TRBJ1-6; 9 bases align to TRBD1. The germline V gene encodes CDR1 SGHRS and CDR2 YFSETQ. V lost 0 bases to trimming and J lost 7 bases; unmatched junction nucleotides: 5. This CDR3 has 16 residues. In DNA, the CDR3 is TGCGCCAGCAGCTTGGGGACAGGGGTTTTGAATTCACCCCTCCACTTT. It is translated as CASSLGTGVLNSPLHF.

This clonotype was counted ten times or more. J is TRBJ2-6 and V is TRBV7-7, with 8 positions matching TRBD2. CDR3 length equals 14 residues. In germline, CDR1 is SSHAT, CDR2 FNYEAQ (reference sequence). The CDR3 region has the DNA TGTGCTAGCGGGGCCGAGGCTGGGGCCAACGTCCTGACTTTC. Translation: CASGAEAGANVLTF.

The chain carries TRBV9 and TRBJ2-3; 11 bases line up with TRBD2. The CDR3 loop spans 17 amino acids. The junction had 6 bases not matched to a gene; V was cut back by 2 bases and J by 1 base. The V gene's germline CDR1 is SGDLS and CDR2 YYNGEE. The CDR3 region is CASSVSGGAAGTDTQYF. Written as DNA, the CDR3 is TGTGCCAGCAGCGTTAGCGGGGGGGCGGCTGGCACAGATACGCAGTATTTT.

The chain is built from TRBV5-1 and TRBJ1-4; TRBD1 might be the D (5 bases). Trimming removed 4 bases from V and 7 bases from J, with 14 bases in between. Germline V gene data show CDR1 as SGHRS and CDR2 as YFSETQ. The CDR3 is 14 amino acids. CDR3 loop: CASSGTGGVEKLFF. The CDR3 DNA follows: TGCGCCAGCAGCGGAACGGGAGGGGTTGAAAAACTGTTTTTT.